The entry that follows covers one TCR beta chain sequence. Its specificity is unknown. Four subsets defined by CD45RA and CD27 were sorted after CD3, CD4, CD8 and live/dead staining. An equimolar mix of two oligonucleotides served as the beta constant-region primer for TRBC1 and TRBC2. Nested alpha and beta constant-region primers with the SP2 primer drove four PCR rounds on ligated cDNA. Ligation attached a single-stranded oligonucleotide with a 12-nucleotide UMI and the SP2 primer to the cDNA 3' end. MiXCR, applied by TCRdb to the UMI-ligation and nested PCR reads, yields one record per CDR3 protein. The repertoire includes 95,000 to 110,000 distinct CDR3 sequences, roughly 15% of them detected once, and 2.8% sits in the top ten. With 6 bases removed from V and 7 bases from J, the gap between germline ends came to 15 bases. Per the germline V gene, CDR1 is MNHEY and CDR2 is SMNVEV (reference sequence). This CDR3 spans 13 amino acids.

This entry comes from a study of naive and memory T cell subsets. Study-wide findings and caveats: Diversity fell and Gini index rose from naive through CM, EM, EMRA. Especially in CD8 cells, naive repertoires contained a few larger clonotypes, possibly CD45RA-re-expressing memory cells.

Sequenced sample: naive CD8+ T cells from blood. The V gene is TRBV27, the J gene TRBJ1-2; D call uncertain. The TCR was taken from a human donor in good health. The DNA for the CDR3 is TGTGCCAGCAGCCCCGGGGAGTCCCTTGGCTACACCTTC. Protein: CASSPGESLGYTF.